The 30 T cell receptor beta chains listed next were all sequenced from one sample in a study of shared clonotypes between healthy human individuals. Here immunoSEQ multiplex PCR was the method, and the copy in TCRdb shows in-frame clones only, minus some. Among about 2.3 million clones, approximately 90% were seen once, and the ten largest hold 0.3% to 0.45%. Sample: naive CD4+ T cells from PBMCs. Subset meaning: CD45RA+ positively selected. These receptor sequences come from a man younger than 30 in good health. Some clones in this sample may be carry-over from other donors' samples.

The V call is TRBV7-3, the J call TRBJ2-1, with D maybe TRBD2 (5 bases). The CDR3 contains 14 residues. Germline V gene data show CDR1 as SGHTA and CDR2 as FQGTGA. V gave up 8 bases and J gave up 6 bases, with 17 bases separating them. The DNA for the CDR3 is TGTGCCAGCTCTCGGGGTGAGCCGGCCAATGAGCAGTTCTTC. Translation gives CASSRGEPANEQFF.

V is TRBV2 and J is TRBJ1-2; possibly TRBD1 for D (5 bases). Germline loops: CDR1 SNHLY, CDR2 FYNNEI. The CDR3 has 16 residues. V was pared by 4 bases and J by 2 bases, with 17 bases between. CDR3 sequence reads: CASSATWDGGNYGYTF. The CDR3 nucleotides are TGTGCCAGCAGTGCGACCTGGGACGGCGGAAACTATGGCTACACCTTC.

The genes are TRBV6-6 and TRBJ2-7; D perhaps matches TRBD1 (7 bases). CDR1 MNHNY and CDR2 SVGAGI come from the germline V gene (reference sequence). V lost 4 bases to trimming and J lost 8 bases, with 12 bases between them. The CDR3 covers 12 residues. The CDR3 DNA sequence: TGTGCCAGCAGTTCCGCGGGACAGAAGCAGTACTTC. It encodes CASSSAGQKQYF.

V is TRBV5-4 and J is TRBJ1-2; the match to TRBD1 covers 9 bases. The V and J ends lost 0 bases and 4 bases, in that order; junction bases with no gene match: 1. The CDR3 contains 14 residues. The germline V gene encodes CDR1 SGHNT and CDR2 YYREEE (reference sequence). The DNA for the CDR3 is TGTGCCAGCAGCTTGGACAGGGGGCTCTATGGCTACACCTTC. Protein sequence: CASSLDRGLYGYTF.

The genes are TRBV7-3 and TRBJ2-1, with a tentative D call TRBD1 (5 bases). V lost 0 bases and J lost 8, with 17 bases in between. Germline V gene sequence: CDR1 SGHTA, CDR2 FQGTGA. This CDR3 contains 16 residues. This CDR3 is CASSLTPIRMGHEQFF. The CDR3 nucleotides are TGTGCCAGCAGCTTAACTCCCATTAGGATGGGGCATGAGCAGTTCTTC.

The V gene is TRBV28, the J gene TRBJ2-1; D might be TRBD1 (5 bases). The CDR3 consists of 11 residues. Germline CDR1 MDHEN, CDR2 SYDVKM. V gave up 5 bases and J gave up 12 bases, with 11 bases separating them. The CDR3 here is CASSEEQGQFF. The CDR3 DNA follows: TGTGCCAGCAGTGAGGAGCAGGGGCAGTTCTTC.

The rearrangement joins TRBV4-1 to TRBJ2-3, with 7 bases that match TRBD1. The CDR3 extends over 14 amino acids. CDR1 is MGHRA, CDR2 YSYEKL, per germline. V dropped 7 bases and J dropped 0; count of bases not matched to a gene: 4. The CDR3 spells CASTTGASTDTQYF. Here the CDR3 DNA reads TGCGCCAGCACCACAGGGGCTAGCACAGATACGCAGTATTTT.

The chain links TRBV6-5 to TRBJ2-2, with a weak D call TRBD2 (5 bases). From germline, CDR1 is MNHEY and CDR2 SVGAGI. The CDR3 spans 15 residues. The V gene lost 6 bases and the J gene lost 1 base, with 12 bases spanning the gap. CDR3 residues: CASSPGRGNTGELFF. CDR3 DNA: TGTGCCAGCAGCCCCGGACGGGGGAACACCGGGGAGCTGTTTTTT.

The chain recombines TRBV7-6 with TRBJ2-1, with 8 nucleotides matching TRBD2. The CDR3 covers 14 residues. Per germline, CDR1 SGHVS and CDR2 FNYEAQ. The junction had 2 bases not matched to a gene; V was cut back by 4 bases and J by 3 bases. CDR3: CASSSTSGYNEQFF. Written as DNA, the CDR3 is TGTGCCAGCAGCTCCACTAGCGGCTACAATGAGCAGTTCTTC.

In the case of this clone: An end of the junction differs from the germline gene, which may be a read error. This chain joins TRBV7-9 and TRBJ1-2; no reliable D call. Germline assignment: CDR1 SEHNR and CDR2 FQNEAQ (reference sequence). CDR3 length: 11 amino acids. The CDR3 spells CASIGERLLFF. The CDR3 coding sequence is TGTGCCAGCATCGGGGAGAGGTTACTATTTTTC. Combining the CDR3 with reference TRBV7-9 and TRBJ1-2 gives the whole variable domain DTGVSQNPRHKITKRGQNVTFRCDPISEHNRLYWYRQTLGQGPEFLTYFQNEAQLEKSRLLSDRFSAERPKGSFSTLEIQRTEQGDSAMYLCASIGERLLFFGSGTRLTVV.

The chain recombines TRBV6-1 with TRBJ1-4; D perhaps matches TRBD1 (5 bases). The CDR3 runs to 13 residues. V was shortened by 7 bases and J by 9 bases, with 15 bases between the two germline ends. The germline V gene encodes CDR1 MNHNS and CDR2 SASEGT. This CDR3 reads CASTRAGAQKLFF. Here the CDR3 DNA reads TGTGCCAGCACGCGGGCTGGGGCCCAAAAACTGTTTTTT.

To note about this clone: Other nucleotide sequences in the sample specify the same CDR3. The rearrangement uses TRBV11-3 and TRBJ2-5; tentative D call: TRBD2 (6 bases). The length of the CDR3 is 14 residues. Trimming pared 4 bases from V and 4 bases from J, leaving 13 bases between. Germline lookup yields CDR1 SGHNT and CDR2 YENEEA. CDR3 region: CASSSRDSGETQYF. The CDR3 nucleotides are TGTGCCAGCAGCTCACGGGACTCTGGAGAGACCCAGTACTTC.

In its sample, this clone was seen once. V usage is TRBV5-4 and J usage is TRBJ2-7, with 7 bases lining up with TRBD1. The germline CDR1 and CDR2 sequences are SGHNT and YYREEE (reference sequence). The CDR3 covers 14 residues. The junction had 9 bases not matched to a gene; V was cut back by 4 bases and J by 5 bases. The CDR3 DNA reads TGTGCCAGCAGCACAGGGACAGCCTGGGACGAGCAGTACTTC. Amino acid sequence: CASSTGTAWDEQYF. Based on the CDR3 plus reference TRBV5-4 and TRBJ2-7, the full variable domain is ETGVTQSPTHLIKTRGQQVTLRCSSQSGHNTVSWYQQALGQGPQFIFQYYREEENGRGNFPPRFSGLQFPNYSSELNVNALELDDSALYLCASSTGTAWDEQYFGPGTRLTVT.

The chain recombines TRBV7-9 with TRBJ2-1; D possibly corresponds to TRBD2 (5 bases). V shed 5 bases and J shed 4 bases, with 9 bases lying between them. CDR3 length: 13 residues. Germline lookup yields CDR1 SEHNR and CDR2 FQNEAQ (reference sequence). The CDR3 bases are TGTGCCAGCAGCGTGGACTCATACAATGAGCAGTTCTTC. Encoded protein: CASSVDSYNEQFF.

For this clone: Other DNA variants within this sample encode the same CDR3. The chain has TRBV28 and TRBJ2-7; 10 positions match TRBD1. J was trimmed by 4 bases and V by 8 bases; bases with no gene match: 8. The CDR3 is 14 residues long. CDR1 and CDR2 from the germline V gene are MDHEN and SYDVKM. The CDR3 nucleotides read TGTGCCAGCTCGGGACCGGGACAGGGGTACGAGCAGTACTTC. As protein: CASSGPGQGYEQYF.

The chain uses TRBV28 and TRBJ1-2; D not certain. This CDR3 spans 14 amino acids. Germline V CDR1 and CDR2: MDHEN, SYDVKM. Trimming shortened V by 6 bases and J by 5 bases, and 16 bases separated the two germline ends. The CDR3 loop is CASSITSGRYGYTF. CDR3 nucleotide sequence: TGTGCCAGCAGCATAACTAGCGGGAGGTATGGCTACACCTTC.

CDR3 residues: CSAIQVEGYTF. Written as DNA, the CDR3 is TGCAGTGCTATACAGGTGGAGGGCTACACCTTC. The J gene is TRBJ1-2, the V gene TRBV20-1; the D gene is possibly TRBD1 (5 bases). CDR1 is DFQATT, CDR2 SNEGSKA, per germline (reference sequence). V was cut by 4 bases and J by 8 bases, with 11 bases left in between. This CDR3 region has 11 residues.

The chain has TRBV11-2 and TRBJ1-2; D remains ambiguous. The CDR3 loop spans 13 amino acids. The V end was cut by 1 base, the J end by 4 bases, with 7 bases between. Germline V gene sequence: CDR1 SGHAT, CDR2 FQNNGV. The CDR3 reads CASSLGIPYGYTF. The CDR3 nucleotides read TGTGCCAGCAGCTTAGGGATCCCCTATGGCTACACCTTC.

This chain joins TRBV20-1 and TRBJ2-7, with D possibly matching TRBD2 (6 bases). Germline V gene sequence: CDR1 DFQATT, CDR2 SNEGSKA (reference sequence). The ends were cut back, 6 bases at V and 7 bases at J, with 13 bases in the middle. The CDR3 sequence is 11 residues long. The CDR3 DNA reads as TGCAGTGCCACACGGGGGTGGGAGCAGTACTTC. Translating it yields CSATRGWEQYF.

The chain uses TRBV7-9 and TRBJ2-3; no clear D gene. Between the trimmed V and J ends, which lost 5 bases and 1 base, there was a span of 4 bases. The germline gives CDR1 SEHNR, CDR2 FQNEAQ (reference sequence). This CDR3 comprises 12 residues. The CDR3 DNA reads TGTGCCAGCAGCGTTGGCACAGATACGCAGTATTTT. Translating gives CASSVGTDTQYF.

V and J are TRBV15 and TRBJ1-4; D gene unclear. V shed 1 base and J shed 7 bases, with 13 bases lying between them. Per germline, CDR1 LNHNV and CDR2 YYDKDF (reference sequence). This CDR3 region has 15 residues. The CDR3, as DNA: TGTGCCACCAGCAGAGGGATGGGGATGGGTGAAAAACTGTTTTTT. This codes for CATSRGMGMGEKLFF.

This chain joins TRBV5-1 and TRBJ2-1; D unclear. CDR1 is SGHRS and CDR2 is YFSETQ in the germline V gene. With 6 bases removed from V and 0 bases from J, the gap between germline ends came to 13 bases. The CDR3 loop spans 15 amino acids. For the CDR3, the DNA is TGCGCCAGCACGGAGCAGACGAGCTCCTACAATGAGCAGTTCTTC. Protein product: CASTEQTSSYNEQFF.

The chain uses TRBV5-1 and TRBJ1-5; D is ambiguous. Germline V CDR1 and CDR2: SGHRS, YFSETQ. The CDR3 loop spans 13 amino acids. Trimming took off 4 bases at V and 5 bases at J, with 10 bases between the two ends. In DNA form, the CDR3 reads TGCGCCAGCAGCCCGGAGGGTGATCAGCCCCAGCATTTT. Protein product: CASSPEGDQPQHF.

The J gene is TRBJ2-2, the V gene TRBV6-4; weak D call: TRBD1 (6 bases). The germline V gene encodes CDR1 MRHNA and CDR2 SNTAGT. The length of the CDR3 is 16 residues. With 7 bases removed from V and 0 bases from J, the gap between germline ends came to 15 bases. As DNA, the CDR3 is TGTGCCAGCAAAAAGACAGGCCAAGCGAACACCGGGGAGCTGTTTTTT. It specifies CASKKTGQANTGELFF.

The chain links TRBV28 to TRBJ2-7, with D maybe TRBD2 (6 bases). Germline V gives CDR1 MDHEN, CDR2 SYDVKM. The CDR3 is 14 residues long. Trimming took off 5 bases at V and 5 bases at J, with 16 bases between the two ends. The DNA for the CDR3 is TGTGCCAGCAGTCCCCCTCAGGGAGGAGACGAGCAGTACTTC. Its protein product is CASSPPQGGDEQYF.

This sequence joins TRBV7-2 and TRBJ2-7; D is ambiguous. The V end lost 8 bases, the J end lost 5 bases, and 16 bases lay between the germline ends. Germline CDR1 is SGHTA and CDR2 is FQGNSA. The CDR3 length is 13 residues. CDR3 region: CASHHRLDDEQYF. The CDR3 nucleotides read TGTGCCAGCCACCATCGACTGGACGACGAGCAGTACTTC.

This chain uses TRBV2 with TRBJ2-5; D perhaps matches TRBD1 (6 bases). CDR1 and CDR2 from the germline V gene are SNHLY and FYNNEI. The CDR3 is made up of 14 amino acids. V was trimmed by 4 bases and J by 5 bases, leaving 14 bases between them. CDR3 sequence (DNA): TGTGCCAGCAGTGTGGTGGGGGCGATGGAGACCCAGTACTTC. Translated: CASSVVGAMETQYF.

V and J are TRBV4-1 and TRBJ2-5, with 7 bases identical to TRBD1. Germline V CDR1 and CDR2: MGHRA, YSYEKL. CDR3 length: 15 amino acids. Unmatched junction bases numbered 5, after V lost 2 bases and J lost 2 bases. In DNA form, the CDR3 reads TGCGCCAGCAGCCAACTAGGGGGCAGGCAAGAGACCCAGTACTTC. This sequence encodes CASSQLGGRQETQYF.

V and J are TRBV28 and TRBJ1-2, with D uncertain. From germline, CDR1 is MDHEN and CDR2 SYDVKM. This CDR3 has 14 residues. Deletions cut 1 base from V and 0 bases from J, with 6 bases between. CDR3 sequence (DNA): TGTGCCAGCAGTTTATCCGATCCTAACTATGGCTACACCTTC. It specifies CASSLSDPNYGYTF.

This clone was seen just once. As DNA, the CDR3 is TGTGCCAGCAGCCCAATTGCCGGACAGGTCGGAAAGACCCAGTACTTC. This codes for CASSPIAGQVGKTQYF. The rearrangement uses TRBV7-6 and TRBJ2-5, with 7 bases aligning to TRBD1. V lost 5 bases, J lost 6 bases, and 15 bases stayed unmatched. The CDR3 runs to 16 residues. CDR1 is SGHVS, CDR2 FNYEAQ, per germline.